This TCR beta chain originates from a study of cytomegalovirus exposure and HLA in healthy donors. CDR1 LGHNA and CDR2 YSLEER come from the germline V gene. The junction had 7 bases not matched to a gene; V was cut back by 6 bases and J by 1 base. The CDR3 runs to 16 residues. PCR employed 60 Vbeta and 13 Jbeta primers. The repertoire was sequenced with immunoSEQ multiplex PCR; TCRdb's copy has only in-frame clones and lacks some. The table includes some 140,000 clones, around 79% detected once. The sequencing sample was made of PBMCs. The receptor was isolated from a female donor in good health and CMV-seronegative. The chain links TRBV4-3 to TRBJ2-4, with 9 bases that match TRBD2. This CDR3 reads CASSPGSGGAKNIQYF. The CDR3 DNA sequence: TGCGCCAGCAGTCCAGGTAGCGGGGGTGCCAAAAACATTCAGTACTTC.